This T cell receptor (beta chain) originates from a study of response to subunit inactivated influenza vaccine. The V gene end was trimmed by 7 bases and the J gene end by 4 bases; junction bases not matched to a gene: 11. Germline V gene lookup returns CDR1 SQVTM and CDR2 ANQGSEA. CDR3 size: 14 residues. The sample holds a few counts of this clonotype. From the RT-PCR reads, TCRdb called clonotypes with MiXCR, one entry per CDR3 protein. Of 550,000 to 800,000 distinct CDR3 sequences listed, about 15% are singletons. The chain carries TRBV29-1 and TRBJ1-2; 8 bases are shared with TRBD1. Sequenced here: PBMCs from blood, sampled approximately 15 days before vaccination. This TCR was recovered from a man aged 45-65 years who received an inactivated influenza vaccine. CDR3 in amino acids: CSAWTGKEGYGYTF. Here the CDR3 DNA reads TGCAGCGCATGGACAGGGAAGGAGGGCTATGGCTACACCTTC.